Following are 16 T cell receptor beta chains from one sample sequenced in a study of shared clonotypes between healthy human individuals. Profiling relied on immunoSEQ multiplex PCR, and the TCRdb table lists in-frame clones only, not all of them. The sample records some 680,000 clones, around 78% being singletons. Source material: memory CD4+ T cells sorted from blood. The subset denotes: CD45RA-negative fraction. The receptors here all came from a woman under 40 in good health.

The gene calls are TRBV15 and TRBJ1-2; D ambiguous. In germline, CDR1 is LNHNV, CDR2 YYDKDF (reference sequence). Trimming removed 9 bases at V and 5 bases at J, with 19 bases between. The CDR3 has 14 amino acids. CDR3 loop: CATRHSGKNYGYTF. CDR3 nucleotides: TGTGCCACAAGACACTCCGGGAAAAATTATGGCTACACCTTC.

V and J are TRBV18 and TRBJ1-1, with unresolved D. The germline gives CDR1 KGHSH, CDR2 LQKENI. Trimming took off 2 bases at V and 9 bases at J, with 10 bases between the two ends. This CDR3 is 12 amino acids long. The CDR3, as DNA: TGTGCCAGCTCACCAGCCGGAGTGAAAGCTTTCTTT. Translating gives CASSPAGVKAFF.

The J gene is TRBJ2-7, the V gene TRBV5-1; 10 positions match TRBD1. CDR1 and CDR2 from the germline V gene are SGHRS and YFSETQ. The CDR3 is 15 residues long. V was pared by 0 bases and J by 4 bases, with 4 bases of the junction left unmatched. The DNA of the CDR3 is TGCGCCAGCAGCTTGGTCCCGGGACAGGGGTACGAGCAGTACTTC. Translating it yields CASSLVPGQGYEQYF. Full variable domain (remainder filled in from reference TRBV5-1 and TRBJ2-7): KAGVTQTPRYLIKTRGQQVTLSCSPISGHRSVSWYQQTPGQGLQFLFEYFSETQRNKGNFPGRFSGRQFSNSRSEMNVSTLELGDSALYLCASSLVPGQGYEQYFGPGTRLTVT.

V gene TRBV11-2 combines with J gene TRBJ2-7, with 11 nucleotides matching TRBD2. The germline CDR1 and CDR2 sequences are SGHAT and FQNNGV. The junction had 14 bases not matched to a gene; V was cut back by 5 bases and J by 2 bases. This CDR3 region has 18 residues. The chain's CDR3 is CASSPGRGSSGRTYEQYF. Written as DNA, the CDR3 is TGTGCCAGCAGCCCAGGGAGGGGTTCTAGCGGGAGGACCTACGAGCAGTACTTC. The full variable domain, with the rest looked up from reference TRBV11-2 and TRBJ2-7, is EAGVAQSPRYKIIEKRQSVAFWCNPISGHATLYWYQQILGQGPKLLIQFQNNGVVDDSQLPKDRFSAERLKGVDSTLKIQPAKLEDSAVYLCASSPGRGSSGRTYEQYFGPGTRLTVT.

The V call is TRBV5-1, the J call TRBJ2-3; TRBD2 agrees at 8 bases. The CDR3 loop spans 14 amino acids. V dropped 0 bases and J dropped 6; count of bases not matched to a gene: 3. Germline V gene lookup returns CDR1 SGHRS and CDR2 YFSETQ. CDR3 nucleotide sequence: TGCGCCAGCAGCTTGGAAGCGGGAGTGGATACGCAGTATTTT. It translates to CASSLEAGVDTQYF.

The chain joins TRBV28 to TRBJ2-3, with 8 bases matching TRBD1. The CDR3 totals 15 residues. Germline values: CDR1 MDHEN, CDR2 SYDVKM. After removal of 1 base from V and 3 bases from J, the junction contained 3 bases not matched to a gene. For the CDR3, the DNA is TGTGCCAGCAGTTTATCGGGACAGGTGACAGATACGCAGTATTTT. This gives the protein CASSLSGQVTDTQYF.

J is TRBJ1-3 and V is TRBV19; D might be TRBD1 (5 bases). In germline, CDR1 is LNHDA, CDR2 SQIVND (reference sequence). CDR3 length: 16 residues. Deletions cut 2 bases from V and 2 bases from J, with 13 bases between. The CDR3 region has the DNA TGTGCCAGTAGTATAAATGGGGCTCCGACTGGAAACACCATATATTTT. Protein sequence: CASSINGAPTGNTIYF.

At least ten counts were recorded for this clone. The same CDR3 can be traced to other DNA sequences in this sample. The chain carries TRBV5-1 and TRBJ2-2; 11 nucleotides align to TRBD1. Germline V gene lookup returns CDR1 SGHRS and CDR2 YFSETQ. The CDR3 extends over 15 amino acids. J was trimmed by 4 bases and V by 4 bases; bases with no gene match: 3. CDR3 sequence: CASSPGTGGTGELFF. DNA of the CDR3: TGCGCCAGCAGCCCCGGGACAGGGGGCACCGGGGAGCTGTTTTTT.

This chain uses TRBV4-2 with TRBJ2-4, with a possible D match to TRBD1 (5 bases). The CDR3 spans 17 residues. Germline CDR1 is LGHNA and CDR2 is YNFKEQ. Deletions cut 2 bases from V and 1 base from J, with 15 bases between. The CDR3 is CASSQRGSPGAKNIQYF. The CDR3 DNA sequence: TGTGCCAGCAGCCAAAGGGGATCCCCGGGCGCCAAAAACATTCAGTACTTC.

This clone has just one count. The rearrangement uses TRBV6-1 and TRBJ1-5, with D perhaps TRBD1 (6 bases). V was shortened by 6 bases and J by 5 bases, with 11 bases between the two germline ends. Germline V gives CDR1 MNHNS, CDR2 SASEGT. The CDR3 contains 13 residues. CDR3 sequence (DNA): TGTGCCAGCAGGACAGGCACGTATCAGCCCCAGCATTTT. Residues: CASRTGTYQPQHF.

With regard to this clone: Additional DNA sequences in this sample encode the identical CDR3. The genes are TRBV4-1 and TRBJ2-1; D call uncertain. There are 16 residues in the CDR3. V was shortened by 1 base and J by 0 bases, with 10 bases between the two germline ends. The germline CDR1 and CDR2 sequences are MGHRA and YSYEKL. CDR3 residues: CASSQVDLVSYNEQFF. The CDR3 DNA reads TGCGCCAGCAGCCAAGTAGACCTTGTCTCCTACAATGAGCAGTTCTTC.

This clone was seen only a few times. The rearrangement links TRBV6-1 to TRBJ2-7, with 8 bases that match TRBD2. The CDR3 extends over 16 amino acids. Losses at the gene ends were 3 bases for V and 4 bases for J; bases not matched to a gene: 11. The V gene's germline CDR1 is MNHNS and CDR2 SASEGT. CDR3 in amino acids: CASSDPGGLDPYEQYF. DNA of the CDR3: TGTGCCAGCAGTGATCCTGGGGGACTAGACCCATACGAGCAGTACTTC.

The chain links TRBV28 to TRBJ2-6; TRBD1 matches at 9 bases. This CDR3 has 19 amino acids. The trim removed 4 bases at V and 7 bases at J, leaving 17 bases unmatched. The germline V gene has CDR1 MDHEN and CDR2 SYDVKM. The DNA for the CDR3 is TGTGCCAGCAGTTCGGGACAGGGTCTCATCCCACTGGGAGCCAACGTCCTGACTTTC. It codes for CASSSGQGLIPLGANVLTF.

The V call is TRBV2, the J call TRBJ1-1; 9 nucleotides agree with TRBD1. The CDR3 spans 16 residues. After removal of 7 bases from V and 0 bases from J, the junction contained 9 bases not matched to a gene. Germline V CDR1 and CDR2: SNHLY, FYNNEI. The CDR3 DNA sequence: TGTGCCAGCACTTACAGGGGGCTACCACTGAACACTGAAGCTTTCTTT. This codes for CASTYRGLPLNTEAFF.

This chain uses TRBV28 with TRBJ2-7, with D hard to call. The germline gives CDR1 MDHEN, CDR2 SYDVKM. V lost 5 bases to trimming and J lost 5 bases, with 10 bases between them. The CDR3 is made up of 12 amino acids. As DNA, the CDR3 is TGTGCCAGCAGTCCACAAATACACGAGCAGTACTTC. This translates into CASSPQIHEQYF.

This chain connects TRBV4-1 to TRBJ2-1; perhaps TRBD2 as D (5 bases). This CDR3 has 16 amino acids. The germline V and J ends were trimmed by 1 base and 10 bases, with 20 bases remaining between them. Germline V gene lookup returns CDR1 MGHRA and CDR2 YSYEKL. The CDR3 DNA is TGCGCCAGCAGCCAAGTGGCTCTCGGAGCGGATCAGGAGCAGTTCTTC. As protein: CASSQVALGADQEQFF.